The 29 T cell receptor beta chains below all came from one sample that was sequenced in a study of response to subunit inactivated influenza vaccine. Using its own MiXCR run on the RT-PCR reads, TCRdb lists one record per CDR3 protein. Of hundreds of thousands of distinct CDR3 sequences in the sample, roughly 14% were seen once. This sample comprised PBMCs from blood, obtained 11 to 12 days after vaccination. The receptors originated from a man aged 50 or older who received an inactivated influenza vaccine.

This chain uses TRBV9 with TRBJ2-3; D might be TRBD2 (6 bases). The CDR3 extends over 15 amino acids. V was trimmed by 0 bases and J by 7 bases, leaving 15 bases between them. Looked up from germline, CDR1 is SGDLS and CDR2 is YYNGEE. CDR3 DNA sequence: TGTGCCAGCAGCGTAGATCTTGTCGGGGGAAATACGCAGTATTTT. This translates into CASSVDLVGGNTQYF.

This clonotype occurred a few times. The rearrangement links TRBV10-3 to TRBJ2-1, with TRBD2 matching over 15 bases. Germline assignment: CDR1 ENHRY and CDR2 SYGVKD. The CDR3 is made up of 16 amino acids. V was clipped by 6 bases and J by 7 bases; unmatched bases: 7. The CDR3 DNA follows: TGTGCCATCAGGGATGGGACTAGCGGGGGGAGGAATGAGCAGTTCTTC. Translation gives CAIRDGTSGGRNEQFF.

Regarding this clonotype: A much bigger clone sits one base away, suggesting this may be a read error. The chain carries TRBV12-3 or TRBV12-4 and TRBJ1-1; D unresolved. CDR3 length: 13 residues. CDR3 protein: CATSLAGPPEAFF. Written as DNA, the CDR3 is TGTGCCACCAGTTTAGCCGGGCCCCCTGAAGCTTTCTTT.

In its sample, this clonotype was seen a few times. The rearrangement uses TRBV7-2 and TRBJ1-6; D might be TRBD1 (5 bases). Germline-derived CDR1 and CDR2 are SGHTA and FQGNSA. The CDR3 has 16 amino acids. The germline V and J ends were trimmed by 3 bases and 10 bases, with 19 bases remaining between them. The CDR3 here is CASSFTLNRGYSPLHF. The CDR3 DNA sequence: TGTGCCAGCAGCTTTACACTTAACCGGGGGTACTCACCCCTCCACTTT. The full variable domain, in which reference TRBV7-2 and TRBJ1-6 provide the parts outside the CDR3, is GAGVSQSPSNKVTEKGKDVELRCDPISGHTALYWYRQSLGQGLEFLIYFQGNSAPDKSGLPSDRFSAERTGGSVSTLTIQRTQQEDSAVYLCASSFTLNRGYSPLHFGNGTRLTVT.

The chain combines TRBV6-1 with TRBJ2-3, with 14 bases fitting TRBD2. Germline V lookup: CDR1 MNHNS, CDR2 SASEGT. The ends lost 8 bases at V and 3 bases at J; junction bases unmatched: 1. CDR3 size: 14 residues. The CDR3 protein is CASGLAGGTDTQYF. The CDR3 bases are TGTGCCAGCGGACTAGCGGGAGGTACAGATACGCAGTATTTT.

This clonotype has only a few counts. The chain is built from TRBV7-9 and TRBJ1-1, with 7 bases that match TRBD1. The CDR3 extends over 15 amino acids. Germline lookup yields CDR1 SEHNR and CDR2 FQNEAQ (reference sequence). Germline trimming cut 2 bases from V and 5 bases from J; bases unmatched to any gene: 8. CDR3 DNA: TGTGCCAGCAGCTTAATCGACAGGGTGTTTACTGAAGCTTTCTTT. The encoded protein is CASSLIDRVFTEAFF.

This rearrangement joins TRBV11-2 to TRBJ2-6; the D is unclear. V lost 1 base and J 2 bases, leaving 9 bases between the germline ends. Germline CDR1 SGHAT, CDR2 FQNNGV. The length of the CDR3 is 16 residues. The CDR3 region is CASSLVPGAGANVLTF. CDR3 DNA sequence: TGTGCCAGCAGCTTAGTTCCGGGCGCTGGGGCCAACGTCCTGACTTTC.

This clonotype was seen more than once but under ten times. The CDR3 DNA sequence: TGTGCCAGCAGCTCCGAAAGGGGGTCCAAAGAGACCCAGTACTTC. Protein sequence: CASSSERGSKETQYF. The chain carries TRBV7-9 and TRBJ2-5; perhaps TRBD1 as D (6 bases). CDR3 length: 15 residues. Trimming took off 4 bases at V and 3 bases at J, with 15 bases between the two ends. The V gene's germline CDR1 is SEHNR and CDR2 FQNEAQ (reference sequence).

The chain joins TRBV15 to TRBJ1-6, with unresolved D. The CDR3 runs to 15 residues. Trimming removed 0 bases at V and 7 bases at J, with 10 bases between. Germline lookup yields CDR1 LNHNV and CDR2 YYDKDF (reference sequence). In DNA form, the CDR3 reads TGTGCCACCAGCAGAGATCTTCTTAGGAATTCACCCCTCCACTTT. It is translated as CATSRDLLRNSPLHF.

The chain links TRBV6-1 to TRBJ1-2, with D possibly matching TRBD1 (5 bases). The V gene's germline CDR1 is MNHNS and CDR2 SASEGT. V gave up 6 bases and J gave up 2 bases, with 10 bases separating them. CDR3 length: 13 amino acids. CDR3 DNA: TGTGCCAGCAGAGGGGCGCTGAACTATGGCTACACCTTC. Amino acid sequence: CASRGALNYGYTF.

This clonotype has just a few counts. This chain links TRBV15 with TRBJ2-7, with TRBD1 identical over 8 bases. CDR3 length: 12 amino acids. Germline CDR1 LNHNV, CDR2 YYDKDF (reference sequence). V trimming: 3 bases; J trimming: 5 bases; junction bases outside the gene matches: 0. CDR3 in amino acids: CATSRTGDEQYF. The CDR3 coding sequence is TGTGCCACCAGCAGGACAGGGGACGAGCAGTACTTC.

The V and J genes are TRBV19 and TRBJ1-1, with no clear D. The V gene lost 0 bases and the J gene lost 1 base, with 3 bases spanning the gap. The length of the CDR3 is 13 residues. Germline loops: CDR1 LNHDA, CDR2 SQIVND (reference sequence). CDR3 amino acids: CASSIERNTEAFF. DNA for the CDR3: TGTGCCAGTAGTATAGAGAGGAACACTGAAGCTTTCTTT.

J is TRBJ2-5 and V is TRBV4-3; 8 nucleotides align to TRBD2. Germline V CDR1 and CDR2: LGHNA, YSLEER. The CDR3 contains 14 residues. The V segment lost 4 bases and the J segment 3 bases; nucleotides outside the gene matches: 4. The CDR3 coding sequence is TGCGCCAGCAGCCCCACGGGAGGGAAAGAGACCCAGTACTTC. It encodes CASSPTGGKETQYF.

J is TRBJ2-2 and V is TRBV2; TRBD1 might be the D (6 bases). The CDR3 consists of 13 residues. The V end was cut by 6 bases, the J end by 4 bases, with 9 bases between. The V gene's germline CDR1 is SNHLY and CDR2 FYNNEI. The CDR3 is CASRDRATGELFF. In DNA, the CDR3 is TGTGCCAGCAGGGACAGAGCCACCGGGGAGCTGTTTTTT.

This clonotype was observed a handful of times. The chain links TRBV9 to TRBJ2-1; 9 nucleotides agree with TRBD2. The CDR3 loop spans 17 amino acids. The V and J ends lost 0 bases and 4 bases, in that order; junction bases with no gene match: 8. Germline assignment: CDR1 SGDLS and CDR2 YYNGEE. Here the CDR3 reads CASSVALSSGAYNEQFF. CDR3 sequence (DNA): TGTGCCAGCAGCGTAGCACTCTCTAGCGGGGCGTACAATGAGCAGTTCTTC.

This chain connects TRBV29-1 to TRBJ2-2; D is ambiguous. The V gene lost 5 bases and the J gene lost 7 bases, with 14 bases spanning the gap. The CDR3 totals 13 residues. In germline, CDR1 is SQVTM, CDR2 ANQGSEA. The CDR3 spells CSVRETLGGELFF. The CDR3 DNA reads as TGCAGCGTTCGTGAAACCTTGGGCGGGGAGCTGTTTTTT.

The chain joins TRBV6-2 or TRBV6-3 to TRBJ1-5; D not resolved. In germline, CDR1 is MNHEY, CDR2 SVGEGT. The CDR3 totals 17 residues. The V end was cut by 0 bases, the J end by 4 bases, with 16 bases between. The CDR3 sequence is CASSYSYRGGGNQPQHF. CDR3 in DNA: TGTGCCAGCAGTTACTCGTATCGGGGTGGTGGAAATCAGCCCCAGCATTTT.

The V and J genes are TRBV15 and TRBJ1-3, with D possibly matching TRBD1 (5 bases). Between the trimmed V and J ends, which lost 0 bases and 0 bases, there was a span of 15 bases. CDR3 length: 18 residues. Germline V CDR1 and CDR2: LNHNV, YYDKDF (reference sequence). The CDR3 loop is CATSRDRGDRPSGNTIYF. In DNA, the CDR3 is TGTGCCACCAGCAGAGATAGGGGCGACAGACCCTCTGGAAACACCATATATTTT.

The chain is built from TRBV28 and TRBJ2-7; 8 nucleotides line up with TRBD1. Trimming removed 8 bases from V and 3 bases from J; junction bases left unmatched: 9. Germline V CDR1 and CDR2: MDHEN, SYDVKM. The CDR3 has 14 residues. The DNA of the CDR3 is TGTGCCAGCGGAGGAAGACAGGGGTTCTACGAGCAGTACTTC. It codes for CASGGRQGFYEQYF.

The chain carries TRBV6-2 or TRBV6-3 and TRBJ2-5; no clear D gene. The CDR3 spans 14 residues. The V gene lost 5 bases and the J gene lost 2 bases, with 12 bases spanning the gap. CDR1 is MNHEY and CDR2 is SVGEGT in the germline V gene. The CDR3 bases are TGTGCCAGCAGTCGAGACTGGGGACAAGAGACCCAGTACTTC. It is translated as CASSRDWGQETQYF.

In its sample, this clonotype was seen a few times. This chain joins TRBV5-1 and TRBJ2-2; 14 bases agree with TRBD2. This CDR3 has 17 amino acids. Germline assignment: CDR1 SGHRS and CDR2 YFSETQ. Trimming removed 6 bases from V and 1 base from J; junction bases left unmatched: 5. The CDR3 bases are TGCGCCAGCACCACGGGACTAGCGGGAGTGAACACCGGGGAGCTGTTTTTT. Translated: CASTTGLAGVNTGELFF.

The J gene is TRBJ2-3, the V gene TRBV3-1, with a tentative D call TRBD1 (6 bases). Trimming removed 4 bases from V and 1 base from J, with 12 bases in between. The CDR3 contains 15 residues. The V gene's germline CDR1 is LGHDT and CDR2 YNNKEL (reference sequence). The CDR3 region has the DNA TGTGCCAGCAGCCTGCTGGGGGCGGGCACAGATACGCAGTATTTT. Translated, it gives CASSLLGAGTDTQYF.

This chain uses TRBV9 with TRBJ2-5, with 8 bases identical to TRBD2. V lost 2 bases, J lost 0 bases, and 6 bases stayed unmatched. Germline V gene data show CDR1 as SGDLS and CDR2 as YYNGEE. The CDR3 spans 16 residues. The CDR3 loop is CASSVAILADQETQYF. Here the CDR3 DNA reads TGTGCCAGCAGCGTCGCAATACTAGCGGACCAAGAGACCCAGTACTTC.

This chain joins TRBV7-2 and TRBJ2-5; D possibly corresponds to TRBD2 (6 bases). V dropped 5 bases and J dropped 4 bases, with 20 bases sitting between them. The CDR3 covers 16 residues. CDR1 is SGHTA, CDR2 FQGNSA, per germline. CDR3 DNA sequence: TGTGCCAGCAGCCTCAACTCCCTAGGGAGGAGAGAGACCCAGTACTTC. It encodes CASSLNSLGRRETQYF.

This clonotype occurred a few times. The rearrangement uses TRBV5-1 and TRBJ1-3; TRBD1 matches 7 bases. The germline V gene encodes CDR1 SGHRS and CDR2 YFSETQ. The CDR3 runs to 16 residues. With 5 bases clipped from V and 0 bases from J, the junction kept 8 bases outside the gene matches. DNA for the CDR3: TGCGCCAGCAGTTTCGCGACAGGGAGCTCTGGAAACACCATATATTTT. Amino acid sequence: CASSFATGSSGNTIYF.

This clonotype came up a few times. V and J are TRBV9 and TRBJ1-1, with TRBD1 as a possible D gene (5 bases). The CDR3 covers 16 residues. Germline V gene data show CDR1 as SGDLS and CDR2 as YYNGEE. With 0 bases removed from V and 1 base from J, the gap between germline ends came to 13 bases. In nucleotides, the CDR3 is TGTGCCAGCAGCGTAGCCGGGACCTTGGAGAACACTGAAGCTTTCTTT. This gives the protein CASSVAGTLENTEAFF.

This clonotype was seen once. V is TRBV7-6 and J is TRBJ2-7; no reliable D call. The CDR3 is made up of 15 amino acids. V was shortened by 0 bases and J by 3 bases, with 12 bases between the two germline ends. Germline V CDR1 and CDR2: SGHVS, FNYEAQ. The CDR3 nucleotides are TGTGCCAGCAGCTTAGCGGCGTCAGAAGGCTACGAGCAGTACTTC. Translated, it gives CASSLAASEGYEQYF.

This clonotype was seen more than once but under ten times. The J gene is TRBJ2-7, the V gene TRBV20-1; TRBD2 matches at 11 bases. The CDR3 contains 13 residues. Unmatched junction bases numbered 8, after V lost 6 bases and J lost 7 bases. Germline V gives CDR1 DFQATT, CDR2 SNEGSKA (reference sequence). CDR3 in amino acids: CSALLAGVGEQYF. The CDR3 bases are TGCAGTGCCTTACTAGCGGGAGTGGGTGAGCAGTACTTC.

V and J are TRBV5-1 and TRBJ1-1; 7 bases map to TRBD1. Losses at the gene ends were 0 bases for V and 5 bases for J; bases not matched to a gene: 4. There are 14 residues in the CDR3. The germline gives CDR1 SGHRS, CDR2 YFSETQ. The CDR3 protein is CASSLETGLTEAFF. CDR3 nucleotides: TGCGCCAGCAGCTTGGAGACAGGGTTGACTGAAGCTTTCTTT.